This is a list of T cell receptor beta chains from one sample in a study of identical twins. From the 5' RACE reads, TCRdb called clonotypes with MiXCR, one entry per CDR3 protein. Among 1.5 million to 2 million distinct CDR3 sequences listed, under 35% were seen once. What was sequenced was cord blood. The receptors shown here come from a newborn girl in good health. CDR3s include the opening cysteine and the closing phenylalanine or tryptophan. D genes are given only for firm matches. Expanded clones get a size class; other rows say once, few or many, or leave the size out.

size	V	J	D	DNA	CDR3
NA	TRBV30	TRBJ2-5	TRBD2	TGTGCCTGGAGTGTAGGGGGACTAGCGCTACAAGAGACCCAGTACTTC	CAWSVGGLALQETQYF
NA	TRBV6-6	TRBJ2-7	NA	TGTGCCAGCAGGCAAAGCAGGGGAGGAGAGCAGTACTTC	CASRQSRGGEQYF
NA	TRBV3-1	TRBJ2-4	NA	TGTGCCAGCAGCCAGAACAGGGATAGAAACATTCAGTACTTC	CASSQNRDRNIQYF
NA	TRBV4-2	TRBJ2-1	TRBD2	TGTGCCAGCAGCCAAGGGAGGGAGGGCAGCAATGAGCAGTTCTTC	CASSQGREGSNEQFF
NA	TRBV20-1	TRBJ2-7	TRBD1	TGCAGTGCTTGGACAGGGTTATACGAGCAGTACTTC	CSAWTGLYEQYF
few	TRBV30	TRBJ2-3	NA	TGTGCCTGGGGTACGCAGTATTTT	CAWGTQYF
NA	TRBV7-2	TRBJ1-5	NA	TGTGCCAGCAGCTTAGCGCTTCGTCAGCCCCAGCATTTT	CASSLALRQPQHF
few	TRBV20-1	TRBJ2-1	TRBD2	TGCAGTGCTAGAGACAGCGGGAGCTCCTCCTACAATGAGCAGTTCTTC	CSARDSGSSSYNEQFF
NA	TRBV2	TRBJ1-2	NA	TGTGCCAGCACCGGGGCTGGCTATGGCTACACCTTC	CASTGAGYGYTF
NA	TRBV28	TRBJ2-7	NA	TGTACCAGCAGGACCCGTCTCGCCTACGAGCAGGACTTC	CTSRTRLAYEQDF
NA	TRBV20-1	TRBJ2-1	NA	TGCAGTGCTAGAAAGCTTCGGCTTTACAATGAGCAGTTCTTC	CSARKLRLYNEQFF
NA	TRBV12-3/TRBV12-4	TRBJ1-5	NA	TGTGCCAGCAGCCCAGGGACCCCCTTTAGCAATCAGCCCCAGCATTTT	CASSPGTPFSNQPQHF
NA	TRBV20-1	TRBJ2-3	TRBD1	TGCAGTGCTAGAGTGGGACAGGGCTTCACAGATACGCAGTATTTT	CSARVGQGFTDTQYF
few	TRBV4-1	TRBJ1-4	NA	TGCGCCAGCAGCCAGACGGGGTTGGGGGAAAAACTGTTTTTT	CASSQTGLGEKLFF
few	TRBV6-2/TRBV6-3	TRBJ2-7	NA	TGTGCCAGCAGTTACTCGCAACAGGGTTCCTACGAGCAGTACTTC	CASSYSQQGSYEQYF
few	TRBV5-1	TRBJ2-1	NA	TGCGCCAGTCCGAGAATAGCGGATACCTACAATGAGCAGTTCTTC	CASPRIADTYNEQFF
NA	TRBV7-7	TRBJ2-1	TRBD2	TGTGCTAGCGGGCTACTAGCGGGCTCCTACGAGCAGTTCTTC	CASGLLAGSYEQFF
NA	TRBV3-1	TRBJ2-7	TRBD2	TGTGCCAGCAGCCAAGATCGGGGTAGCGGGAGCTACGAGCAGTACTTC	CASSQDRGSGSYEQYF
few	TRBV29-1	TRBJ2-3	TRBD1	TGCAGCGTTGAAGATCCAAGGGGGCCCCAACGCACAGATACGCAGTATTTT	CSVEDPRGPQRTDTQYF
NA	TRBV27	TRBJ2-3	NA	TGTGCCAGCAGTTTTCGGGGGGCATATCGCGCAGATACGCAGTATTTT	CASSFRGAYRADTQYF
NA	TRBV12-3/TRBV12-4	TRBJ2-1	NA	TGTGCCAGCAGCCCGACTCCCAGGGGGCAGTTCTTC	CASSPTPRGQFF
NA	TRBV6-6	TRBJ2-5	NA	TGTGCCAGCAGTTACTCGAATTTGGACCTTCAAGAGACCCAGTACTTC	CASSYSNLDLQETQYF
NA	TRBV20-1	TRBJ2-1	NA	TGCAGTGCTAGAGATCCAGGGGCACTCTACAATGAGCAGTTCTTC	CSARDPGALYNEQFF
NA	TRBV28	TRBJ1-5	NA	TGTGCCAGCAGTTTAAGGTCATTGACTCAGCCCCAGCATTTT	CASSLRSLTQPQHF
few	TRBV5-1	TRBJ2-1	NA	TGCGCCAGCAGCCCTGGCGCAGGGAGTGGGTACAATGAGCAGTTCTTC	CASSPGAGSGYNEQFF
few	TRBV5-1	TRBJ2-1	NA	TGCGCCAGCGCGGTTGGGGATGAGCAGTTCTTC	CASAVGDEQFF
few	TRBV10-3	TRBJ2-7	NA	TGTGCCATCAGTGAGTCGGGGGTACAGGACCCCTACGAGCAGTACTTC	CAISESGVQDPYEQYF
NA	TRBV11-2	TRBJ2-1	NA	TGTGCCAGCAGCCGTTCATACAGGACCTACTCCTACAATGAGCAGTTCTTC	CASSRSYRTYSYNEQFF
NA	TRBV18	TRBJ1-4	NA	TGTGCCAGCTCACCAAACAGGGCCCGAAGTGGTGAAAAACTGTTTTTT	CASSPNRARSGEKLFF
NA	TRBV20-1	TRBJ2-7	TRBD2	TGCAGTGCTAGGGCTAGCGGGAGCTACGAGCATTACTTC	CSARASGSYEHYF
NA	TRBV2	TRBJ2-4	TRBD1	TGTGCCAACTCCCTCTTCAGGGGGCCTCAAGCCAAAAACATTCAGTACTTC	CANSLFRGPQAKNIQYF